These 23 T cell receptor beta chains were all obtained from the same sample, sequenced in a study of blood T cell repertoires in COVID-19. Sequencing used immunoSEQ multiplex PCR; TCRdb keeps in-frame clones, though not all of them. The profile shows roughly 250,000 clones, more than 85% of them singletons. Sequencing was done on a sample of peripheral blood. The receptor source for this set is a young man with acute or convalescent COVID-19.

The genes are TRBV19 and TRBJ1-1; 8 nucleotides align to TRBD1. With V trimmed by 5 bases and J by 0 bases, 5 bases remained unmatched. This CDR3 is built from 15 residues. CDR1 and CDR2 from the germline V gene are LNHDA and SQIVND (reference sequence). Here the CDR3 DNA reads TGTGCCAGTAGTGCTGGACAGGGAATGAACACTGAAGCTTTCTTT. Its translation: CASSAGQGMNTEAFF.

The chain is built from TRBV30 and TRBJ2-7, with 8 nucleotides matching TRBD2. Germline V lookup: CDR1 GTSNPN, CDR2 SVGIG (reference sequence). This CDR3 region has 14 residues. Germline trimming cut 2 bases from V and 1 base from J; bases unmatched to any gene: 4. The CDR3 coding sequence is TGTGCCTGGAGTAAGCGGGGGACTTCCTACGAGCAGTACTTC. Its translation is CAWSKRGTSYEQYF.

The rearrangement joins TRBV30 to TRBJ2-3; D call uncertain. CDR1 and CDR2 from the germline V gene are GTSNPN and SVGIG (reference sequence). The CDR3 has 12 amino acids. V was cut by 2 bases and J by 1 base, with 4 bases left in between. CDR3 loop: CAWSTGTDTQYF. For the CDR3, the DNA is TGTGCCTGGAGTACAGGCACAGATACGCAGTATTTT.

This clone appeared a few times. V and J are TRBV4-1 and TRBJ1-4; 7 nucleotides line up with TRBD1. The CDR3 loop spans 16 amino acids. CDR1 is MGHRA, CDR2 YSYEKL, per germline. V lost 5 bases to trimming and J lost 4 bases; unmatched junction nucleotides: 10. CDR3 DNA: TGCGCCAGCAGCGATCAACCGGGACAGCGTAATGAAAAACTGTTTTTT. Its protein product is CASSDQPGQRNEKLFF.

This chain connects TRBV7-2 to TRBJ2-1, with a weak D call TRBD1 (6 bases). Trimming took off 1 base at V and 1 base at J, with 11 bases between the two ends. The length of the CDR3 is 16 residues. Germline loops: CDR1 SGHTA, CDR2 FQGNSA. The CDR3 region is CASSLVGAGSYNEQFF. The CDR3 DNA reads as TGTGCCAGCAGCTTAGTGGGGGCAGGATCCTACAATGAGCAGTTCTTC.

The rearrangement joins TRBV7-3 to TRBJ2-7, with 7 bases fitting TRBD1. The V segment lost 6 bases and the J segment 2 bases; nucleotides outside the gene matches: 7. Germline CDR1 and CDR2: SGHTA and FQGTGA. The CDR3 contains 14 residues. DNA of the CDR3: TGTGCCAGCAGTCTTTGGACAGGTCCCTACGAGCAGTACTTC. Residues: CASSLWTGPYEQYF.

This clone was detected once. This chain uses TRBV28 with TRBJ2-1; D perhaps matches TRBD1 (6 bases). CDR1 is MDHEN, CDR2 SYDVKM, per germline. CDR3 length: 12 residues. The V end was cut by 1 base, the J end by 15 bases, with 13 bases between. The DNA for the CDR3 is TGTGCCAGCAGTTTATCTACAGGGTTTTGGTTCTTC. Translation gives CASSLSTGFWFF.

The chain recombines TRBV18 with TRBJ2-3; no firm D call. The CDR3 extends over 13 amino acids. V shed 5 bases and J shed 0 bases, with 6 bases lying between them. Per the germline V gene, CDR1 is KGHSH and CDR2 is LQKENI. The CDR3 reads CASSSQSTDTQYF. CDR3 DNA: TGTGCCAGCTCAAGTCAGAGCACAGATACGCAGTATTTT.

The chain carries TRBV5-4 and TRBJ2-4, with D tentatively TRBD1 (6 bases). V was pared by 2 bases and J by 0 bases, with 6 bases between. The CDR3 totals 14 residues. Germline-derived CDR1 and CDR2 are SGHNT and YYREEE (reference sequence). The CDR3 sequence is CASSLQGAKNIQYF. The CDR3 coding sequence is TGTGCCAGCAGCTTACAGGGAGCCAAAAACATTCAGTACTTC.

As to this clone: The identical CDR3 is also encoded by other nucleotide sequences in the sample. The V call is TRBV7-3, the J call TRBJ1-6; possible D gene TRBD1, 6 bases. V lost 5 bases, J lost 7 bases, and 9 bases lay in between. CDR1 and CDR2 from the germline V gene are SGHTA and FQGTGA. CDR3 length: 13 amino acids. The CDR3 protein is CASSPTGNSPLHF. CDR3 nucleotides: TGTGCCAGCAGCCCGACAGGAAATTCACCCCTCCACTTT.

The chain is built from TRBV5-1 and TRBJ2-5; tentatively, D is TRBD2 (5 bases). Germline V gives CDR1 SGHRS, CDR2 YFSETQ. Trimming left V 0 bases short and J 4 bases short, with 7 bases between. This CDR3 region has 13 residues. CDR3 sequence reads: CASSLAGGETQYF. DNA for the CDR3: TGCGCCAGCAGCTTGGCCGGAGGAGAGACCCAGTACTTC.

J is TRBJ2-3 and V is TRBV4-1, with 9 nucleotides matching TRBD2. Germline assignment: CDR1 MGHRA and CDR2 YSYEKL. CDR3 length: 17 residues. V was clipped by 1 base and J by 4 bases; unmatched bases: 9. The CDR3 DNA is TGCGCCAGCAGCCAAGGGGTTGCGGGAGGGCAGGCAGATACGCAGTATTTT. Amino acids: CASSQGVAGGQADTQYF.

The chain is built from TRBV6-5 and TRBJ1-6; 10 nucleotides align to TRBD1. CDR1 and CDR2 (germline): MNHEY, SVGAGI. With 6 bases clipped from V and 8 bases from J, the junction kept 7 bases outside the gene matches. The CDR3 covers 15 residues. Here the CDR3 DNA reads TGTGCCAGCAGGCAGGCCGGGACAGGGGATTCACCCCTCCACTTT. This encodes CASRQAGTGDSPLHF.

The chain uses TRBV28 and TRBJ2-7, with D unclear. Trimming pared 2 bases from V and 9 bases from J, leaving 14 bases between. In germline, CDR1 is MDHEN, CDR2 SYDVKM. This CDR3 is 13 amino acids long. For the CDR3, the DNA is TGTGCCAGCAGTTTAACTATAACATCCGGGCAGTACTTC. Translation: CASSLTITSGQYF.

The chain has TRBV7-3 and TRBJ2-3; 7 bases are a match to TRBD1. The germline V gene encodes CDR1 SGHTA and CDR2 FQGTGA. CDR3 length equals 16 residues. V gave up 6 bases and J gave up 0 bases; unmatched junction bases: 9. The CDR3 reads CASSPQGQSSTDTQYF. The CDR3 nucleotides read TGTGCCAGCAGTCCCCAGGGACAGTCTAGCACAGATACGCAGTATTTT.

This chain uses TRBV19 with TRBJ2-4, with 7 bases matching TRBD1. Germline V gene data show CDR1 as LNHDA and CDR2 as SQIVND (reference sequence). V lost 0 bases and J lost 4; bases outside the gene matches: 6. This CDR3 has 16 amino acids. The CDR3 sequence is CASSIDLSGQKNIQYF. DNA for the CDR3: TGTGCCAGTAGTATAGATCTCTCGGGACAGAAAAACATTCAGTACTTC.

The chain links TRBV28 to TRBJ2-7, with 8 bases that match TRBD2. The V gene's germline CDR1 is MDHEN and CDR2 SYDVKM. The CDR3 extends over 14 amino acids. Trimming at V came to 7 bases and at J to 3 bases, leaving 8 bases not matched to a gene. The CDR3 region is CASNRLAGFYEQYF. In nucleotides, the CDR3 is TGTGCCAGCAATCGATTAGCGGGGTTCTACGAGCAGTACTTC.

The rearrangement uses TRBV5-6 and TRBJ1-5, with no clear D. Germline-derived CDR1 and CDR2 are SGHDT and YYEEEE. This CDR3 has 14 amino acids. Trimming removed 4 bases at V and 7 bases at J, with 15 bases between. The chain's CDR3 is CASSPGLVAQPQHF. CDR3 bases: TGTGCCAGCAGCCCTGGGTTGGTAGCCCAGCCCCAGCATTTT.

The DNA of the CDR3 is TGTGCCAGCAGCTTAGAGGGGGGAATAAAGACCCAGTACTTC. Amino acid sequence: CASSLEGGIKTQYF. V is TRBV11-2 and J is TRBJ2-5, with D perhaps matching TRBD2 (6 bases). V dropped 0 bases and J dropped 6 bases, with 11 bases sitting between them. Germline-derived CDR1 and CDR2 are SGHAT and FQNNGV. This CDR3 has 14 residues.

The chain combines TRBV19 with TRBJ2-3; D call uncertain. CDR3 length: 15 residues. Per germline, CDR1 LNHDA and CDR2 SQIVND (reference sequence). V was clipped by 1 base and J by 2 bases, with 10 bases between them. The CDR3 nucleotides read TGTGCCAGTAGTATAGGGGCGATCGACACAGATACGCAGTATTTT. This codes for CASSIGAIDTDTQYF.

The chain joins TRBV2 to TRBJ1-2; TRBD1 matches 9 bases. The CDR3 sequence is 13 residues long. V trimming: 5 bases; J trimming: 10 bases; junction bases outside the gene matches: 8. Germline V lookup: CDR1 SNHLY, CDR2 FYNNEI. CDR3 DNA: TGTGCCAGCAGTAGGGACAGGGACCGGGTCTACACCTTC. Its translation: CASSRDRDRVYTF.

The chain uses TRBV6-1 and TRBJ1-3; 8 bases line up with TRBD1. CDR1 MNHNS and CDR2 SASEGT come from the germline V gene. The CDR3 runs to 17 residues. The V segment lost 4 bases and the J segment 0 bases; nucleotides outside the gene matches: 8. Here the CDR3 DNA reads TGTGCCAGCAGTGCCAGTCGGACAGGGCCCTCTGGAAACACCATATATTTT. This codes for CASSASRTGPSGNTIYF.

The chain employs TRBV4-2 and TRBJ2-1; 13 positions match TRBD2. This CDR3 is 16 amino acids long. The V segment lost 4 bases and the J segment 9 bases; nucleotides outside the gene matches: 9. Per the germline V gene, CDR1 is LGHNA and CDR2 is YNFKEQ. The CDR3 loop reads CASSRELAGGFGEQFF. The DNA for the CDR3 is TGTGCCAGCAGCCGCGAACTAGCGGGGGGGTTTGGTGAGCAGTTCTTC.